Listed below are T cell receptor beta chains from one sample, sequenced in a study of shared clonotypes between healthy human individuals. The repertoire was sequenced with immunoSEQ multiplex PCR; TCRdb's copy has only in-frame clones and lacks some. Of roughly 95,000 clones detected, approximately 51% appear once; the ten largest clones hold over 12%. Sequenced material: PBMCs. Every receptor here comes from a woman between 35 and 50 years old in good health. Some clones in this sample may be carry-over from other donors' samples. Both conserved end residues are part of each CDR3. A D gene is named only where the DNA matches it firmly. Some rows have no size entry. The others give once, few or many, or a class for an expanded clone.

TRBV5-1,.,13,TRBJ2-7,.,CASSFQGSYGQYF,TGCGCCAGCAGCTTTCAGGGGTCCTACGGGCAGTACTTC
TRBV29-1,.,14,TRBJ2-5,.,CSYPEAGVKETQYF,TGCAGCTACCCGGAAGCCGGGGTGAAAGAGACCCAGTACTTC
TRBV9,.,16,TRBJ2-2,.,CASSVGPGFNTGELFF,TGTGCCAGCAGCGTAGGCCCAGGTTTTAACACCGGGGAGCTGTTTTTT
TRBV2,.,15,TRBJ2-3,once,CASRADRSAGDTQYF,TGTGCCAGCAGAGCAGACAGGTCGGCGGGAGATACGCAGTATTTT
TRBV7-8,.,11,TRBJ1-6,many,CASSLTRALHF,TGTGCCAGCAGCCTCACAAGGGCCCTCCACTTT
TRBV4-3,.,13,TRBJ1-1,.,CASSQDDFRQAFF,TGCGCCAGCAGCCAAGACGACTTCCGGCAGGCTTTCTTT
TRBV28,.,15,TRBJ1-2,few,CASSSLGAANYGYTF,TGTGCCAGCAGCTCACTAGGGGCAGCTAACTATGGCTACACCTTC
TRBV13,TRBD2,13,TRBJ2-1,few,CASGSGRADEQFF,TGTGCCAGCGGTAGCGGGAGGGCCGATGAGCAGTTCTTC
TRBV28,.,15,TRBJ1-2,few,CASSTGGRVDYGYTF,TGTGCCAGCAGCACCGGAGGGAGGGTTGACTATGGCTACACCTTC
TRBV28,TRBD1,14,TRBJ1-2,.,CASSYLGTGGGYTF,TGTGCCAGCAGTTACCTCGGGACAGGGGGAGGCTACACCTTC
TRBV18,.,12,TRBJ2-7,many,CASSRGSDEQYF,TGTGCCAGCTCACGTGGTTCCGACGAGCAGTACTTC
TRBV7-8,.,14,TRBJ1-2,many,CASSLEDSGEGYTF,TGTGCCAGCAGCTTAGAAGATTCAGGGGAAGGCTACACCTTC
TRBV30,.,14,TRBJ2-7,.,CAWSQDMGLYEQYF,TGTGCCTGGAGTCAAGACATGGGGCTATACGAGCAGTACTTC
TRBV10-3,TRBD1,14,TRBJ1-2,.,CAISQPGQGFWYTF,TGTGCCATCAGTCAACCGGGACAGGGTTTTTGGTACACCTTC
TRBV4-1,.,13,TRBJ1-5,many,CASSHGPNQPQHF,TGCGCCAGCAGCCATGGACCCAATCAGCCCCAGCATTTT
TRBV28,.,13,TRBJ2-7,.,CASKASEGYEQYF,TGTGCCAGCAAAGCTAGCGAGGGCTACGAGCAGTACTTC
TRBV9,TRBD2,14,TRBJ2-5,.,CASSVASGRGTQYF,TGTGCCAGCAGCGTAGCTAGCGGGAGGGGGACCCAGTACTTC
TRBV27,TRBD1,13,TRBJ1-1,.,CASWGRGSTEAFF,TGTGCCTCCTGGGGCAGGGGGAGCACTGAAGCTTTCTTT
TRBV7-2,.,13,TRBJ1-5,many,CASSLGLGQPQHF,TGTGCCAGCAGCTTAGGTCTCGGGCAGCCCCAGCATTTT
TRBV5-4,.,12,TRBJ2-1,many,CASSFWNNEQFF,TGTGCCAGCAGCTTCTGGAACAATGAGCAGTTCTTC
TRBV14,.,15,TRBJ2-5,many,CASSQGRTRQETQYF,TGTGCCAGCAGCCAAGGGCGGACACGGCAAGAGACCCAGTACTTC
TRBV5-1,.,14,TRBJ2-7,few,CASSPGIIPYEQYF,TGCGCCAGCAGCCCGGGGATAATACCCTACGAGCAGTACTTC
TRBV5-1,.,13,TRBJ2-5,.,CASSLAREETQYF,TGCGCCAGCAGCTTGGCCAGGGAAGAGACCCAGTACTTC
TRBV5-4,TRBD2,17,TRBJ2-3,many,CASSLWLAGGPSDTQYF,TGTGCCAGCAGCTTGTGGCTAGCGGGAGGGCCTTCTGATACGCAGTATTTT
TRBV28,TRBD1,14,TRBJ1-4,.,CASSRGQVGEKLFF,TGTGCCAGCAGCCGGGGACAGGTCGGCGAAAAACTGTTTTTT
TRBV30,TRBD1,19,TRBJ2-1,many,CAWATGQGGRTSFYNEQFF,TGTGCCTGGGCAACGGGACAGGGGGGTCGGACTAGCTTCTACAATGAGCAGTTCTTC
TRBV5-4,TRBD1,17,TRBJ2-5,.,CASSLVMGGQGEETQYF,TGTGCCAGCAGCTTGGTAATGGGGGGACAGGGTGAGGAGACCCAGTACTTC
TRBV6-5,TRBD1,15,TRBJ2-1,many,CASRPGQGVSGEQFF,TGTGCCAGCAGACCGGGACAGGGAGTCAGCGGTGAGCAGTTCTTC
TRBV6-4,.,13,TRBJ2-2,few,CASSDGDTGELFF,TGTGCCAGCAGTGACGGGGACACCGGGGAGCTGTTTTTT
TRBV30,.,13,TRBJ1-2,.,CAWKSSGVRGYTF,TGTGCCTGGAAGAGTTCAGGGGTGCGCGGCTACACCTTC
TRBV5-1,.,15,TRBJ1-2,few,CASSWAGRGPYGYTF,TGCGCCAGCAGCTGGGCGGGGCGGGGACCATATGGCTACACCTTC
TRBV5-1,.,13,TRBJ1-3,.,CASTESSGNTIYF,TGCGCCAGCACGGAGAGCTCTGGAAACACCATATATTTT
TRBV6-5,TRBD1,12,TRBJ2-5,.,CASSRQGETQYF,TGTGCCAGCAGCCGACAGGGAGAGACCCAGTACTTC